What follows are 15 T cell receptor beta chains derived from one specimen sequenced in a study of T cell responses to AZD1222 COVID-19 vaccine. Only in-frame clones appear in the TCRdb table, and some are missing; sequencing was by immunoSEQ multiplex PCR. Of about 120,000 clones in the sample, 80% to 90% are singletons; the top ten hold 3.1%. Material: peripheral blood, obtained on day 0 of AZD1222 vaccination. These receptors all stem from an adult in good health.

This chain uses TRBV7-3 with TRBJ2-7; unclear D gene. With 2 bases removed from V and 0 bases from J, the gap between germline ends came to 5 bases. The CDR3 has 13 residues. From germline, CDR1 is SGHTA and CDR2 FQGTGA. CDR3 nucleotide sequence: TGTGCCAGCAGCTTAGGGAACTCCTACGAGCAGTACTTC. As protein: CASSLGNSYEQYF.

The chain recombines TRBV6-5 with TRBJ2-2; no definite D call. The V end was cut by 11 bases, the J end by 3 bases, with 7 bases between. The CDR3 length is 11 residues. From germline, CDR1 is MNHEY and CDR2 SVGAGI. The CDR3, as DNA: TGTGCCGTCGAGGACACCGGGGAGCTGTTTTTT. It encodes CAVEDTGELFF.

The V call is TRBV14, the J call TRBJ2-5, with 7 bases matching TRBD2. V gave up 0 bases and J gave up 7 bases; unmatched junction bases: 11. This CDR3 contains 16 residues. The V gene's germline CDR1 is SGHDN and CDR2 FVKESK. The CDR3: CASSQEVQRGQGTQYF. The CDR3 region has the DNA TGTGCCAGCAGCCAAGAGGTGCAGCGGGGTCAGGGGACCCAGTACTTC.

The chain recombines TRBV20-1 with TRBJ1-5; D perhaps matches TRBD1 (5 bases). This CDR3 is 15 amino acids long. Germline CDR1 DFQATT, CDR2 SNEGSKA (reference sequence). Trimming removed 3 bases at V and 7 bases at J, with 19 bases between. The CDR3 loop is CSASVAKGRVQPQHF. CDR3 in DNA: TGCAGTGCTAGTGTCGCAAAGGGGAGGGTGCAGCCCCAGCATTTT.

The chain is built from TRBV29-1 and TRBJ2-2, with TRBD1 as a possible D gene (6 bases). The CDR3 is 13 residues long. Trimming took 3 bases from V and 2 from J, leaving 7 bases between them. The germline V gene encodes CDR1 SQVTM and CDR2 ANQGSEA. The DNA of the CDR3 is TGCAGCGTTGACAGGGGAAACACCGGGGAGCTGTTTTTT. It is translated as CSVDRGNTGELFF.

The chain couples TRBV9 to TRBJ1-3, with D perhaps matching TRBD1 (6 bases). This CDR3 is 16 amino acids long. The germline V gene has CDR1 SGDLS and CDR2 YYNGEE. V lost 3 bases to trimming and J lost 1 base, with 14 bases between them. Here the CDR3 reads CASSASYRASGNTIYF. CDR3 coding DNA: TGTGCCAGCAGCGCGTCCTACAGGGCTTCTGGAAACACCATATATTTT.

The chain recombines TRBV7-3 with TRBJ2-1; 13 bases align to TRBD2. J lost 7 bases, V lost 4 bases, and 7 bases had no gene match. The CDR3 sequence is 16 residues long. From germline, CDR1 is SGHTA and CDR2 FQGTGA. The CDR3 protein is CASSSLGLAGRNEQFF. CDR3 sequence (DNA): TGTGCCAGCAGCTCCCTGGGACTAGCGGGACGTAATGAGCAGTTCTTC.

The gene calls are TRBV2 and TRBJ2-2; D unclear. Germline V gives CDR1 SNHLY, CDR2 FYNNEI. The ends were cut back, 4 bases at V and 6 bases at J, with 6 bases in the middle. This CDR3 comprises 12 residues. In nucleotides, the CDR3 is TGTGCCAGCAGTGGGTCACCCGGGGAGCTGTTTTTT. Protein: CASSGSPGELFF.

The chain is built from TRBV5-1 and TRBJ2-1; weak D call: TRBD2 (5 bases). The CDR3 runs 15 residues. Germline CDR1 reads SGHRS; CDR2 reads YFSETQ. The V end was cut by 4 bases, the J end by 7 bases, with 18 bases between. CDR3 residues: CASSASGLEVNEQFF. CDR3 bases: TGCGCCAGCAGCGCGAGCGGACTCGAGGTGAATGAGCAGTTCTTC.

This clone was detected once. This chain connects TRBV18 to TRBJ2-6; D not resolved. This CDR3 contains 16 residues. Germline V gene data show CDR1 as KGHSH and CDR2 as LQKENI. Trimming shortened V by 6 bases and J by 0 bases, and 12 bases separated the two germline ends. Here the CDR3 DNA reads TGTGCCAGCTCCCACCAGCCAGACTCTGGGGCCAACGTCCTGACTTTC. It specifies CASSHQPDSGANVLTF.

CDR3 sequence: CASRLQETQYF. In nucleotides, the CDR3 is TGTGCCAGCAGACTACAAGAGACCCAGTACTTC. The V gene is TRBV7-8, the J gene TRBJ2-5; no definite D call. CDR1 SGHVS and CDR2 FQNEAQ come from the germline V gene. The V end was cut by 6 bases, the J end by 2 bases, with 4 bases between. This CDR3 region has 11 residues.

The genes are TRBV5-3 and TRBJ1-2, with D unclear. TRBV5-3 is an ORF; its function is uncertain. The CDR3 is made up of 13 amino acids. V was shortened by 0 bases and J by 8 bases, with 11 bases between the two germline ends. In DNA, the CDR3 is TGTGCCAGAAGCTTGGCCGCCCCTCGGGGCTACACCTTC. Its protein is CARSLAAPRGYTF.

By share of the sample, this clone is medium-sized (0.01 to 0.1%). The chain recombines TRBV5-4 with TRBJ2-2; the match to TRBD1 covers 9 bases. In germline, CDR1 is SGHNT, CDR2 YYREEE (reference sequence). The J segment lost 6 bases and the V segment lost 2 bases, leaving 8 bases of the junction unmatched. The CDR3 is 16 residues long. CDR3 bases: TGTGCCAGCAGCTTCCGGGACAGGGTTGAGGCCGGGGAGCTGTTTTTT. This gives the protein CASSFRDRVEAGELFF.

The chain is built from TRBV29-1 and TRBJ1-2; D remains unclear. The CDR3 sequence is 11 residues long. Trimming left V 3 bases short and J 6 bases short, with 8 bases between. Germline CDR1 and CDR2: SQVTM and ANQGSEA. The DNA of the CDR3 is TGCAGCGTTGAGAGTAGAGATGGCTACACCTTC. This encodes CSVESRDGYTF.

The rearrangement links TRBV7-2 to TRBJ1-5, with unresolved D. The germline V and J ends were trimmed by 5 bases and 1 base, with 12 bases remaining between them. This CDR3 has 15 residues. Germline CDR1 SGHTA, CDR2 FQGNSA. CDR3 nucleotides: TGTGCCAGCAGCCCGGACCTCGGGAGCAATCAGCCCCAGCATTTT. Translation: CASSPDLGSNQPQHF.